This entry describes one T cell receptor beta chain. Profiled with immunoSEQ multiplex PCR; TCRdb holds only in-frame clones, not every one. The repertoire holds 110,000 or so clones, with around 89% as singletons. The data belong to a study of control samples from healthy donors and cancer patients. The germline V and J ends were trimmed by 2 bases and 3 bases, with 8 bases remaining between them. Germline CDR1 is ENHRY and CDR2 is SYGVKD. This CDR3 has 14 residues. The TCR originated in a woman in her forties or fifties in good health. The rearrangement links TRBV10-3 to TRBJ1-5; no clear D gene. The source material was blood. The DNA for the CDR3 is TGTGCCATCAGTGAGCAGGAAACCAATCAGCCCCAGCATTTT. Translated, it gives CAISEQETNQPQHF.